The 23 T cell receptor beta chains below were found in one sample sequenced in a study of T cells after yellow fever vaccination. TCRdb passed the 5' RACE reads through MiXCR, listing each CDR3 protein once. This sample has about 52,000 distinct CDR3 sequences, with 6.5% to 8% found just once. This material consisted of CD8+ T cells not binding an NS4B(214-222) dextramer, sorted from PBMCs, taken approximately 40 days after the first yellow fever vaccination. The receptors were gathered from a man younger than 30 who received the YFV17D yellow fever vaccine.

This clonotype was counted many times. CDR3 DNA: TGTGCCAGCAGCTTAGTACCGTCTGGACAGGGGGCCCCGGACTCCTACAATGAGCAGTTCTTC. Protein: CASSLVPSGQGAPDSYNEQFF. This chain joins TRBV11-3 and TRBJ2-1; 11 positions agree with TRBD1. V gave up 1 base and J gave up 0 bases; unmatched junction bases: 14. The CDR3 is made up of 21 amino acids. Per germline, CDR1 SGHNT and CDR2 YENEEA.

Turning to this clonotype: A much more abundant neighbour one base away suggests this may be a read error. The gene calls are TRBV27 and TRBJ2-2; TRBD2 might be the D (6 bases). CDR3 length: 16 amino acids. Germline loops: CDR1 MNHEY, CDR2 SMNVEV (reference sequence). CDR3: CVSRSRRGEGTGELFF. The CDR3 DNA reads TGTGTCAGCCGGAGCCGACGCGGGGAAGGCACCGGGGAGCTGTTTTTT.

The sample holds many counts of this clonotype. The chain links TRBV12-3 or TRBV12-4 to TRBJ2-1, with a possible D match to TRBD1 (5 bases). CDR3 length: 11 residues. Trimming stripped 10 bases from V and 9 bases from J, with 13 bases between. CDR3 DNA sequence: TGTGCCACCATAAAGGGGTTTGAGCAGTTCTTC. As protein: CATIKGFEQFF.

This clonotype was counted a few times. The V call is TRBV2, the J call TRBJ1-5; D ambiguous. The CDR3 consists of 16 residues. Trimming removed 1 base at V and 0 bases at J, with 10 bases between. Germline V lookup: CDR1 SNHLY, CDR2 FYNNEI. The CDR3 protein is CASSEVMGNSNQPQHF. CDR3 coding DNA: TGTGCCAGCAGTGAAGTGATGGGTAATAGCAATCAGCCCCAGCATTTT.

The chain is built from TRBV20-1 and TRBJ2-7; 8 bases match TRBD1. Trimming cost V 0 bases and J 2 bases; bases outside gene matches: 15. The CDR3 covers 18 residues. Germline values: CDR1 DFQATT, CDR2 SNEGSKA (reference sequence). CDR3 bases: TGCAGTGCTAGAGATGCGTTCAGAACAGGGGGGAGAGCCTACGAGCAGTACTTC. This gives the protein CSARDAFRTGGRAYEQYF.

The rearrangement joins TRBV6-5 to TRBJ1-1; D is unclear. CDR3 size: 14 residues. With 1 base removed from V and 5 bases from J, the gap between germline ends came to 11 bases. Germline V gene lookup returns CDR1 MNHEY and CDR2 SVGAGI. This chain's CDR3 is CASSYWVGSTEAFF. The CDR3 nucleotides read TGTGCCAGCAGTTACTGGGTGGGTTCTACTGAAGCTTTCTTT.

This clonotype was detected a few times. The V and J genes are TRBV6-5 and TRBJ1-2, with D unresolved. V lost 1 base and J 8 bases, leaving 17 bases between the germline ends. Germline V gene data show CDR1 as MNHEY and CDR2 as SVGAGI. The CDR3 contains 15 residues. This chain's CDR3 is CASSYFPGGNDGYTF. CDR3 DNA: TGTGCCAGCAGTTACTTCCCGGGAGGTAACGACGGCTACACCTTC.

The J gene is TRBJ2-2, the V gene TRBV6-5; D unresolved. The CDR3 loop spans 14 amino acids. Looked up from germline, CDR1 is MNHEY and CDR2 is SVGAGI. V was clipped by 5 bases and J by 6 bases, with 13 bases between them. CDR3 nucleotides: TGTGCCAGCAGTACGCTCCAAGAGGCCGGGGAGCTGTTTTTT. This gives the protein CASSTLQEAGELFF.

This clonotype has ten or more counts. The chain combines TRBV7-8 with TRBJ2-4, with D possibly TRBD1 on 5 matching bases. This CDR3 comprises 16 residues. Trimming stripped 0 bases from V and 0 bases from J, with 9 bases between. Germline V lookup: CDR1 SGHVS, CDR2 FQNEAQ. This CDR3 reads CASSLADRLAKNIQYF. Written as DNA, the CDR3 is TGTGCCAGCAGCTTAGCAGACAGACTAGCCAAAAACATTCAGTACTTC. The full variable domain, in which reference TRBV7-8 and TRBJ2-4 provide the parts outside the CDR3, is GAGVSQSPRYKVAKRGQDVALRCDPISGHVSLFWYQQALGQGPEFLTYFQNEAQLDKSGLPSDRFFAERPEGSVSTLKIQRTQQEDSAVYLCASSLADRLAKNIQYFGAGTRLSVL.

This clonotype was counted ten times or more. This rearrangement joins TRBV5-1 to TRBJ2-1; TRBD2 agrees at 7 bases. V shed 7 bases, J shed 9 bases, and the junction held 10 bases outside the gene matches. This CDR3 comprises 13 residues. Germline V gene sequence: CDR1 SGHRS, CDR2 YFSETQ. The CDR3 spells CASGSGDVVEQFF. The CDR3 DNA is TGCGCCAGCGGGAGCGGGGACGTGGTTGAGCAGTTCTTC.

The rearrangement links TRBV4-3 to TRBJ2-7, with D possibly matching TRBD1 (6 bases). The CDR3 consists of 14 residues. Germline assignment: CDR1 LGHNA and CDR2 YSLEER. V shed 0 bases and J shed 3 bases, with 9 bases lying between them. The CDR3 spells CASSQDRGFYEQYF. The DNA of the CDR3 is TGCGCCAGCAGCCAAGACAGGGGATTCTACGAGCAGTACTTC.

A remark on this clonotype: A read error may explain this, as a much larger clone is one base away. The gene calls are TRBV9 and TRBJ2-3, with D tentatively TRBD2 (7 bases). The V gene's germline CDR1 is SGDLS and CDR2 YYNGEE. The CDR3 loop spans 17 amino acids. Trimming stripped 0 bases from V and 0 bases from J, with 14 bases between. CDR3 DNA: TGTGCCAGCAGCGTAGGCGGGGGCGACATGAGCACAGATACGCAGTATTTT. This gives the protein CASSVGGGDMSTDTQYF. The entire variable domain, with the rest obtained from reference TRBV9 and TRBJ2-3, is as follows: DSGVTQTPKHLITATGQRVTLRCSPRSGDLSVYWYQQSLDQGLQFLIQYYNGEERAKGNILERFSAQQFPDLHSELNLSSLELGDSALYFCASSVGGGDMSTDTQYFGPGTRLTVL.

The rearrangement joins TRBV20-1 to TRBJ1-5, with D uncertain. Germline lookup yields CDR1 DFQATT and CDR2 SNEGSKA (reference sequence). The CDR3 spans 14 residues. Trimming shortened V by 5 bases and J by 0 bases, and 11 bases separated the two germline ends. In nucleotides, the CDR3 is TGCAGTGCTCCCGCACCGGGTAGCAATCAGCCCCAGCATTTT. Amino acids: CSAPAPGSNQPQHF.

V usage is TRBV14 and J usage is TRBJ2-7; 7 nucleotides agree with TRBD1. V lost 0 bases, J lost 6 bases, and 8 bases stayed unmatched. Germline V gene lookup returns CDR1 SGHDN and CDR2 FVKESK. The length of the CDR3 is 15 residues. This CDR3 reads CASSQDAGTVGEQYF. In nucleotides, the CDR3 is TGTGCCAGCAGCCAAGACGCCGGGACAGTAGGCGAGCAGTACTTC.

This clonotype was recorded many times. The chain links TRBV2 to TRBJ2-7, with TRBD1 identical over 7 bases. Germline V gives CDR1 SNHLY, CDR2 FYNNEI. The CDR3 has 13 residues. V was pared by 9 bases and J by 0 bases, with 5 bases of the junction left unmatched. The CDR3 sequence is CASEGTASYEQYF. The CDR3 region has the DNA TGTGCCAGTGAGGGGACAGCCTCCTACGAGCAGTACTTC.

CDR3 residues: CASSPRGVFYEQYF. Written as DNA, the CDR3 is TGTGCCAGCAGTCCCCGGGGAGTCTTTTACGAGCAGTACTTC. The V call is TRBV12-3 or TRBV12-4, the J call TRBJ2-7; weak D call: TRBD2 (5 bases). Between the trimmed V and J ends, which lost 5 bases and 4 bases, there was a span of 15 bases. This CDR3 is built from 14 residues.

This clonotype was picked up many times. The chain employs TRBV4-3 and TRBJ1-5; D not certain. This CDR3 contains 16 residues. Trimming pared 4 bases from V and 0 bases from J, leaving 13 bases between. Germline V lookup: CDR1 LGHNA, CDR2 YSLEER. CDR3 DNA sequence: TGCGCCAGCAGCCCCTCGACCGAGAATAGCAATCAGCCCCAGCATTTT. It codes for CASSPSTENSNQPQHF.

This clonotype appeared many times. The V gene is TRBV7-6, the J gene TRBJ2-3, with D possibly called TRBD1 or TRBD2 (7 bases each). This CDR3 is built from 15 residues. CDR1 is SGHVS, CDR2 FNYEAQ, per germline. The V end was cut by 5 bases, the J end by 7 bases, with 19 bases between. DNA of the CDR3: TGTGCCAGCAGCCAGGGGGGGGCTGATGAGTATACGCAGTATTTT. The encoded protein is CASSQGGADEYTQYF.

This clonotype was seen only a few times. The CDR3 protein is CASSLEGVTEAFF. In DNA, the CDR3 is TGTGCCAGCAGCTTGGAAGGGGTAACTGAAGCTTTCTTT. The chain couples TRBV5-4 to TRBJ1-1; perhaps TRBD1 as D (5 bases). Trimming took off 0 bases at V and 5 bases at J, with 8 bases between the two ends. Germline V gene lookup returns CDR1 SGHNT and CDR2 YYREEE (reference sequence). CDR3 length: 13 residues.

There are a few counts of this clonotype. This chain connects TRBV12-3 or TRBV12-4 to TRBJ1-1; 8 bases line up with TRBD1. V shed 7 bases and J 8 bases; nucleotides not matched to a gene: 6. CDR3 length equals 12 residues. In nucleotides, the CDR3 is TGTGCCAGCACCGGCGACAGGGGCGAAGCTTTCTTT. It is translated as CASTGDRGEAFF.

This clonotype appeared a few times. The genes are TRBV3-1 and TRBJ2-4, with 8 bases fitting TRBD1. CDR3 length: 16 residues. Germline V gene lookup returns CDR1 LGHDT and CDR2 YNNKEL (reference sequence). Trimming took 4 bases from V and 2 from J; bases not matched to a gene: 7. This CDR3 reads CASSLPRQGSKNIQYF. The CDR3 bases are TGTGCCAGCAGCCTCCCACGACAGGGGTCCAAAAACATTCAGTACTTC. Full variable domain (remainder filled in from reference TRBV3-1 and TRBJ2-4): DTAVSQTPKYLVTQMGNDKSIKCEQNLGHDTMYWYKQDSKKFLKIMFSYNNKELIINETVPNRFSPKSPDKAHLNLHINSLELGDSAVYFCASSLPRQGSKNIQYFGAGTRLSVL.

V usage is TRBV12-3 or TRBV12-4 and J usage is TRBJ2-2, with TRBD1 as a possible D gene (6 bases). V was clipped by 6 bases and J by 5 bases, with 10 bases between them. The CDR3 length is 13 residues. In DNA, the CDR3 is TGTGCCAGCAGAGGGACATCAACCGGGGAGCTGTTTTTT. Protein sequence: CASRGTSTGELFF.

At least ten counts were recorded for this clonotype. This sequence joins TRBV15 and TRBJ1-3, with D hard to call. CDR3 length equals 19 residues. Germline V lookup: CDR1 LNHNV, CDR2 YYDKDF (reference sequence). Trimming took off 0 bases at V and 2 bases at J, with 20 bases between the two ends. This chain's CDR3 is CATSRESSGPEKPGNTIYF. CDR3 nucleotides: TGTGCCACCAGCAGAGAGAGCTCCGGGCCAGAGAAACCTGGAAACACCATATATTTT.